The 32 T cell receptor beta chains presented below share a single source sample, sequenced in a study of blood T cell repertoires in COVID-19 (dated by TCRdb to 2018 to 2020). The library was made by the immunoSEQ multiplex PCR assay. TCRdb's version of the immuneACCESS table is confined to in-frame rearrangements and falls short of the full clone set. An unresolved V gene accounts for under half of the shortfall where checked; the remainder is of unknown origin. The sample data list around 230,000 clones, and about four fifths of these were observed just once. The ten largest account for around 9.9% of the sample. The sequenced material came from peripheral blood. These receptors were taken from a woman older than 75 with acute or convalescent COVID-19.

This clone was seen a handful of times. The rearrangement joins TRBV28 to TRBJ2-7; 12 bases align to TRBD2. The V and J ends lost 5 bases and 5 bases, in that order; junction bases with no gene match: 7. Germline assignment: CDR1 MDHEN and CDR2 SYDVKM. This CDR3 region has 15 residues. The CDR3 loop is CASSPPGLAGHEQYF. The CDR3 nucleotides read TGTGCCAGCAGTCCCCCTGGACTAGCGGGGCACGAGCAGTACTTC.

V and J are TRBV15 and TRBJ1-2; 10 bases line up with TRBD1. The CDR3 has 18 residues. The germline V gene has CDR1 LNHNV and CDR2 YYDKDF (reference sequence). The J segment lost 5 bases and the V segment lost 0 bases, leaving 12 bases of the junction unmatched. The CDR3 DNA is TGTGCCACCAGCAGAGATGGCCTTACGGGACAGGGGAGGTATGGCTACACCTTC. This encodes CATSRDGLTGQGRYGYTF.

V is TRBV25-1 and J is TRBJ2-1; tentatively, D is TRBD1 (6 bases). From germline, CDR1 is MGHDK and CDR2 SYGVNS. The CDR3 has 15 residues. The germline V and J ends were trimmed by 5 bases and 2 bases, with 13 bases remaining between them. The CDR3 is CASSPTGLPYNEQFF. CDR3 coding DNA: TGTGCCAGCAGTCCCACAGGGCTTCCCTACAATGAGCAGTTCTTC.

CDR3 nucleotides: TGTGCCAGTAACGGACAGGGAGGGTTATCTGAGCAGTTCTTC. It is translated as CASNGQGGLSEQFF. This chain connects TRBV19 to TRBJ2-1; D possibly corresponds to TRBD1 (8 bases). Germline CDR1 LNHDA, CDR2 SQIVND (reference sequence). The CDR3 has 14 amino acids. V was shortened by 7 bases and J by 9 bases, with 19 bases between the two germline ends.

The genes are TRBV27 and TRBJ1-6; 11 bases are a match to TRBD1. CDR1 MNHEY and CDR2 SMNVEV come from the germline V gene (reference sequence). The CDR3 totals 15 residues. V lost 6 bases, J lost 10 bases, and 8 bases stayed unmatched. The CDR3, as DNA: TGTGCCAGCAGCTTCTCGGACAGGGGGCAATCACCCCTCCACTTT. Encoded protein: CASSFSDRGQSPLHF.

The CDR3 here is CASSGQRNNYGYTF. CDR3 sequence (DNA): TGTGCCAGTAGCGGACAGAGAAACAACTATGGCTACACCTTC. The chain combines TRBV19 with TRBJ1-2; the D gene is possibly TRBD1 (6 bases). The CDR3 is 14 residues long. Germline CDR1 and CDR2: LNHDA and SQIVND (reference sequence). Trimming removed 6 bases from V and 2 bases from J, with 13 bases in between. Using reference TRBV19 and TRBJ1-2 for the parts outside the CDR3, the full variable domain is DGGITQSPKYLFRKEGQNVTLSCEQNLNHDAMYWYRQDPGQGLRLIYYSQIVNDFQKGDIAEGYSVSREKKESFPLTVTSAQKNPTAFYLCASSGQRNNYGYTFGSGTRLTVV.

The chain combines TRBV5-1 with TRBJ2-5, with D tentatively TRBD1 (6 bases). V dropped 4 bases and J dropped 5 bases, with 15 bases sitting between them. Germline-derived CDR1 and CDR2 are SGHRS and YFSETQ. This CDR3 has 14 residues. CDR3 DNA: TGCGCCAGCAGCCCTCACAGGGTTGAGGAGACCCAGTACTTC. This translates into CASSPHRVEETQYF.

The chain has TRBV5-4 and TRBJ1-2, with 10 bases matching TRBD1. CDR1 and CDR2 from the germline V gene are SGHNT and YYREEE (reference sequence). This CDR3 has 14 residues. V lost 3 bases, J lost 5 bases, and 4 bases stayed unmatched. CDR3 region: CASSSTGGSYGYTF. For the CDR3, the DNA is TGTGCCAGCAGCTCGACAGGGGGCAGTTATGGCTACACCTTC.

This rearrangement joins TRBV6-6 to TRBJ2-7; no reliable D call. Germline assignment: CDR1 MNHNY and CDR2 SVGAGI (reference sequence). V lost 2 bases to trimming and J lost 4 bases, with 9 bases between them. This CDR3 spans 13 amino acids. The CDR3 region is CASSYGPEYEQYF. The DNA of the CDR3 is TGTGCCAGCAGTTACGGGCCGGAATACGAGCAGTACTTC.

The chain couples TRBV5-1 to TRBJ1-2, with TRBD1 identical over 8 bases. The CDR3 has 15 amino acids. Trimming cost V 4 bases and J 6 bases; bases outside gene matches: 11. Germline loops: CDR1 SGHRS, CDR2 YFSETQ. CDR3 residues: CASSAPGTGFNGYTF. CDR3 nucleotide sequence: TGCGCCAGCAGCGCCCCCGGGACAGGCTTTAATGGCTACACCTTC.

This rearrangement joins TRBV7-6 to TRBJ2-1; 8 positions match TRBD1. Germline CDR1 is SGHVS and CDR2 is FNYEAQ. The CDR3 runs to 15 residues. V shed 5 bases, J shed 8 bases, and the junction held 11 bases outside the gene matches. The DNA for the CDR3 is TGTGCCAGCAGCCAAGTGGACAGGGTCTTGGATGAGCAGTTCTTC. Its translation: CASSQVDRVLDEQFF. Variable domain in full (rest from reference TRBV7-6 and TRBJ2-1): GAGVSQSPRYKVTKRGQDVALRCDPISGHVSLYWYRQALGQGPEFLTYFNYEAQQDKSGLPNDRFSAERPEGSISTLTIQRTEQRDSAMYRCASSQVDRVLDEQFFGPGTRLTVL.

This clone is a singleton in its sample. This sequence joins TRBV27 and TRBJ2-1; 10 positions agree with TRBD2. Germline assignment: CDR1 MNHEY and CDR2 SMNVEV (reference sequence). V shed 7 bases and J 0 bases; nucleotides not matched to a gene: 3. This CDR3 contains 15 residues. The CDR3 region is CASTSGGGSYNEQFF. DNA for the CDR3: TGTGCCAGCACCAGCGGGGGGGGCTCCTACAATGAGCAGTTCTTC.

V gene TRBV5-6 combines with J gene TRBJ1-6; TRBD1 matches 8 bases. Germline V gene lookup returns CDR1 SGHDT and CDR2 YYEEEE. CDR3 size: 16 residues. V shed 3 bases and J 3 bases; nucleotides not matched to a gene: 5. The CDR3 loop reads CASSYTGTGYNSPLHF. For the CDR3, the DNA is TGTGCCAGCAGCTATACCGGGACAGGCTATAATTCACCCCTCCACTTT.

There are a few counts of this clone. J is TRBJ1-5 and V is TRBV2; the D gene is possibly TRBD1 (5 bases). The CDR3 contains 16 residues. The germline V gene encodes CDR1 SNHLY and CDR2 FYNNEI. V lost 3 bases to trimming and J lost 5 bases, with 17 bases between them. The CDR3 sequence is CASSDLGTSPYQPQHF. The CDR3 region has the DNA TGTGCCAGCAGTGATCTCGGGACTTCCCCCTATCAGCCCCAGCATTTT.

This chain links TRBV1 with TRBJ1-5; the D call in the table, TRBD1, was not verified against the DNA. TRBV1 is labeled a pseudogene. The CDR3 is 16 residues long. The DNA for the CDR3 is TGCACCAGCAGCCAAGAGGGCGGACAGGGAAATCAGCCCCAGCATTTT. Amino acids: CTSSQEGGQGNQPQHF.

The CDR3 nucleotides are TGTGCCAGCAGCCAGCGACAGTTGGTGGACACCGGGGAGCTGTTTTTT. Translation: CASSQRQLVDTGELFF. This rearrangement joins TRBV5-8 to TRBJ2-2; D is perhaps TRBD1 (5 bases). V dropped 4 bases and J dropped 3 bases, with 16 bases sitting between them. This CDR3 has 16 residues. Germline values: CDR1 SGHTS, CDR2 YDEGEE.

V is TRBV29-1 and J is TRBJ1-5; 7 bases line up with TRBD1. V was pared by 6 bases and J by 3 bases, with 8 bases of the junction left unmatched. From germline, CDR1 is SQVTM and CDR2 ANQGSEA. This CDR3 has 14 amino acids. Here the CDR3 reads CSVASGTVNQPQHF. The DNA of the CDR3 is TGCAGCGTAGCTTCCGGGACAGTCAATCAGCCCCAGCATTTT.

The chain couples TRBV2 to TRBJ2-1; 11 nucleotides agree with TRBD2. Losses at the gene ends were 2 bases for V and 9 bases for J; bases not matched to a gene: 9. Looked up from germline, CDR1 is SNHLY and CDR2 is FYNNEI. The CDR3 sequence is 16 residues long. CDR3 coding DNA: TGTGCCAGCAGTGAAAACTTTAGCGGGGGGGCCTCTGAGCAGTTCTTC. Protein product: CASSENFSGGASEQFF.

This clone was observed a few times. The rearrangement links TRBV7-2 to TRBJ1-5; weak D call: TRBD1 (5 bases). The CDR3 is 16 amino acids. Germline assignment: CDR1 SGHTA and CDR2 FQGNSA. V was cut by 5 bases and J by 0 bases, with 14 bases left in between. The CDR3: CASSPGIRVSNQPQHF. CDR3 DNA: TGTGCCAGCAGCCCAGGGATAAGAGTTAGCAATCAGCCCCAGCATTTT.

The rearrangement links TRBV20-1 to TRBJ1-1, with D hard to call. This CDR3 region has 14 residues. Trimming shortened V by 3 bases and J by 4 bases, and 15 bases separated the two germline ends. CDR1 is DFQATT and CDR2 is SNEGSKA in the germline V gene (reference sequence). CDR3 amino acids: CSASVGVRSTEAFF. The CDR3 DNA sequence: TGCAGTGCTAGTGTCGGGGTCAGAAGCACTGAAGCTTTCTTT.

To note about this clone: The same CDR3 can be traced to other DNA sequences in this sample. The chain carries TRBV5-1 and TRBJ2-3, with TRBD2 matching 12 bases. Germline-derived CDR1 and CDR2 are SGHRS and YFSETQ. J was trimmed by 2 bases and V by 0 bases; bases with no gene match: 7. The CDR3 spans 18 residues. The CDR3 protein is CASSLARTSGEITDTQYF. The DNA for the CDR3 is TGCGCCAGCAGCTTGGCCAGGACTAGCGGGGAAATCACAGATACGCAGTATTTT.

V usage is TRBV9 and J usage is TRBJ2-5, with a weak D call TRBD1 (8 bases). Germline V gene sequence: CDR1 SGDLS, CDR2 YYNGEE. The CDR3 has 15 amino acids. The ends were cut back, 3 bases at V and 3 bases at J, with 15 bases in the middle. The CDR3 DNA is TGTGCCAGCAGCGCGATCACAGGGGGGGAAGAGACCCAGTACTTC. Its translation is CASSAITGGEETQYF.

The V and J genes are TRBV24-1 and TRBJ2-3; maybe TRBD1 (6 bases). The germline CDR1 and CDR2 sequences are KGHDR and SFDVKD. The CDR3 runs to 14 residues. The ends were cut back, 6 bases at V and 2 bases at J, with 11 bases in the middle. CDR3 sequence: CATSLGAITDTQYF. In DNA, the CDR3 is TGTGCCACCAGTTTGGGGGCCATCACAGATACGCAGTATTTT.

The chain carries TRBV7-3 and TRBJ2-1; TRBD1 might be the D (6 bases). The CDR3 extends over 16 amino acids. V was cut by 1 base and J by 2 bases, with 12 bases left in between. Per the germline V gene, CDR1 is SGHTA and CDR2 is FQGTGA. CDR3 DNA sequence: TGTGCCAGCAGCTTAAATTGGGGGACAACCTACAATGAGCAGTTCTTC. As protein: CASSLNWGTTYNEQFF.

The chain joins TRBV7-9 to TRBJ1-2; 9 bases are shared with TRBD1. This CDR3 region has 16 residues. V lost 6 bases to trimming and J lost 4 bases; unmatched junction nucleotides: 12. Per germline, CDR1 SEHNR and CDR2 FQNEAQ (reference sequence). Written as DNA, the CDR3 is TGTGCCAGCAGTGTTCTCACAGGGGGCCGGGGCTATGGCTACACCTTC. This translates into CASSVLTGGRGYGYTF.

The V gene is TRBV10-3, the J gene TRBJ2-3; D not certain. CDR1 and CDR2 from the germline V gene are ENHRY and SYGVKD. The ends were cut back, 5 bases at V and 2 bases at J, with 11 bases in the middle. The CDR3 contains 14 residues. The CDR3 DNA follows: TGTGCCATCAGTAACACACCAAACACAGATACGCAGTATTTT. Translating gives CAISNTPNTDTQYF.

CDR3: CASASDRGEAFF. The CDR3 DNA reads TGTGCCAGCGCCTCCGACAGGGGTGAAGCTTTCTTT. The chain joins TRBV12-3 or TRBV12-4 to TRBJ1-1; 8 nucleotides line up with TRBD1. The CDR3 sequence is 12 residues long. With 8 bases clipped from V and 7 bases from J, the junction kept 6 bases outside the gene matches.

V usage is TRBV28 and J usage is TRBJ1-5; maybe TRBD1 (5 bases). Germline CDR1 reads MDHEN; CDR2 reads SYDVKM. The CDR3 runs to 16 residues. Trimming left V 3 bases short and J 9 bases short, with 21 bases between. The CDR3 region is CASSFLGAGQGRPQHF. The DNA of the CDR3 is TGTGCCAGCAGTTTTCTCGGTGCGGGGCAGGGTAGGCCCCAGCATTTT.

The chain recombines TRBV6-5 with TRBJ1-4; 8 bases line up with TRBD1. This CDR3 is built from 15 residues. The germline CDR1 and CDR2 sequences are MNHEY and SVGAGI. J was trimmed by 4 bases and V by 5 bases; bases with no gene match: 6. CDR3 in amino acids: CASSLRQGRNEKLFF. CDR3 sequence (DNA): TGTGCCAGCAGTCTTCGACAGGGGCGTAATGAAAAACTGTTTTTT.

In regard to this clone: The same CDR3 can be traced to other DNA sequences in this sample. The chain uses TRBV5-1 and TRBJ1-1; the match to TRBD1 covers 7 bases. J was trimmed by 3 bases and V by 4 bases; bases with no gene match: 6. The CDR3 has 14 residues. The germline V gene encodes CDR1 SGHRS and CDR2 YFSETQ. CDR3 nucleotide sequence: TGCGCCAGCAGCCGCGACAGGGCGGACACTGAAGCTTTCTTT. It is translated as CASSRDRADTEAFF.

V is TRBV28 and J is TRBJ1-2, with 9 nucleotides matching TRBD1. This CDR3 is built from 15 residues. V was clipped by 9 bases and J by 1 base; unmatched bases: 9. Germline V gives CDR1 MDHEN, CDR2 SYDVKM. CDR3 in DNA: TGTGCCAGTACGACAGGGGGAAATATTAACTATGGCTACACCTTC. It yields the protein CASTTGGNINYGYTF.

The chain recombines TRBV7-8 with TRBJ1-5; 9 bases agree with TRBD1. Per germline, CDR1 SGHVS and CDR2 FQNEAQ. The CDR3 spans 17 residues. Trimming took 5 bases from V and 1 from J; bases not matched to a gene: 9. The CDR3, as DNA: TGTGCCAGCAGCCCACCCGCCGGGACAGGGAGCAATCAGCCCCAGCATTTT. It codes for CASSPPAGTGSNQPQHF.